Below, 10 T cell receptor beta chains from the same sample are listed, as sequenced in a study of cytomegalovirus exposure and HLA in healthy donors. PCR was performed using 60 Vbeta and 13 Jbeta primers. The repertoire was sequenced with immunoSEQ multiplex PCR; TCRdb's copy has only in-frame clones and lacks some. Among around 150,000 clones listed, 70% to 85% were seen once. Sequenced: PBMCs. Receptors were obtained from a male donor in good health and CMV-seronegative.

This chain joins TRBV28 and TRBJ2-7; 10 bases map to TRBD2. V gave up 4 bases and J gave up 4 bases; unmatched junction bases: 7. The CDR3 runs to 15 residues. Germline loops: CDR1 MDHEN, CDR2 SYDVKM. The CDR3 DNA sequence: TGTGCCAGCAGTTCGCTTACTAGCGGGATTTACGAGCAGTACTTC. Translated: CASSSLTSGIYEQYF.

The chain employs TRBV7-2 and TRBJ2-4, with D possibly matching TRBD1 (8 bases). Germline CDR1 SGHTA, CDR2 FQGNSA. The CDR3 totals 15 residues. The V end lost 5 bases, the J end lost 7 bases, and 18 bases lay between the germline ends. Here the CDR3 reads CASSLGTGGGNIQYF. DNA for the CDR3: TGTGCCAGCAGCCTCGGGACAGGCGGGGGCAACATTCAGTACTTC.

In its sample, this clone was seen once. The rearrangement uses TRBV7-2 and TRBJ2-5, with D possibly TRBD2 on 5 matching bases. Germline-derived CDR1 and CDR2 are SGHTA and FQGNSA. The CDR3 is made up of 14 amino acids. V gave up 5 bases and J gave up 1 base, with 11 bases separating them. Here the CDR3 DNA reads TGTGCCAGCAGCCCGACCGGGATCCAAGAGACCCAGTACTTC. It specifies CASSPTGIQETQYF.

V usage is TRBV6-5 and J usage is TRBJ2-5; 9 nucleotides line up with TRBD1. The CDR3 sequence is 15 residues long. Germline values: CDR1 MNHEY, CDR2 SVGAGI. Trimming removed 6 bases from V and 2 bases from J; junction bases left unmatched: 7. CDR3 sequence reads: CASRPTGGPQETQYF. The CDR3, as DNA: TGTGCCAGCAGGCCGACAGGGGGACCTCAAGAGACCCAGTACTTC.

The chain combines TRBV7-9 with TRBJ2-3; 9 bases match TRBD2. The CDR3 loop spans 17 amino acids. CDR1 SEHNR and CDR2 FQNEAQ come from the germline V gene (reference sequence). Unmatched junction bases numbered 11, after V lost 1 base and J lost 6 bases. CDR3 loop: CASSLEILREGRDTQYF. The CDR3 DNA sequence: TGTGCCAGCAGCTTAGAAATTTTGCGGGAGGGCCGGGATACGCAGTATTTT.

V usage is TRBV7-2 and J usage is TRBJ1-1; 7 nucleotides agree with TRBD1. J lost 1 base, V lost 1 base, and 0 bases had no gene match. The germline CDR1 and CDR2 sequences are SGHTA and FQGNSA. CDR3 length: 14 residues. The CDR3: CASSLGTGNTEAFF. The CDR3 nucleotides read TGTGCCAGCAGCTTAGGGACAGGGAACACTGAAGCTTTCTTT.

This clone was detected a few times. The gene calls are TRBV4-3 and TRBJ1-4; TRBD1 agrees at 7 bases. CDR3 size: 14 residues. The ends lost 4 bases at V and 3 bases at J; junction bases unmatched: 2. CDR1 and CDR2 from the germline V gene are LGHNA and YSLEER. The CDR3, as DNA: TGCGCCAGCAGCCCGACAGGGTCTAATGAAAAACTGTTTTTT. Translated, it gives CASSPTGSNEKLFF.

This rearrangement joins TRBV2 to TRBJ1-3; the D is unclear. The V end lost 2 bases, the J end lost 2 bases, and 13 bases lay between the germline ends. Per germline, CDR1 SNHLY and CDR2 FYNNEI. The CDR3 contains 16 residues. The CDR3 protein is CASSERSGIAGNTIYF. The CDR3, as DNA: TGTGCCAGCAGTGAAAGGTCGGGTATCGCTGGAAACACCATATATTTT.

J is TRBJ1-2 and V is TRBV19; 7 nucleotides match TRBD1. In germline, CDR1 is LNHDA, CDR2 SQIVND (reference sequence). The CDR3 has 15 amino acids. Trimming at V came to 0 bases and at J to 7 bases, leaving 8 bases not matched to a gene. The CDR3 DNA is TGTGCCAGTAGTATAGATGGCACAGGGGCTCGTGGCTACACCTTC. It codes for CASSIDGTGARGYTF. Looking up the rest from reference TRBV19 and TRBJ1-2 gives the full variable domain: DGGITQSPKYLFRKEGQNVTLSCEQNLNHDAMYWYRQDPGQGLRLIYYSQIVNDFQKGDIAEGYSVSREKKESFPLTVTSAQKNPTAFYLCASSIDGTGARGYTFGSGTRLTVV.

The chain recombines TRBV4-1 with TRBJ2-6, with TRBD1 matching over 9 bases. The CDR3 has 18 residues. Germline trimming cut 1 base from V and 1 base from J; bases unmatched to any gene: 5. CDR1 is MGHRA and CDR2 is YSYEKL in the germline V gene. In DNA form, the CDR3 reads TGCGCCAGCAGCCAAGGGGGGGGACAGGGATCTGGGGCCAACGTCCTGACTTTC. Translating it yields CASSQGGGQGSGANVLTF.